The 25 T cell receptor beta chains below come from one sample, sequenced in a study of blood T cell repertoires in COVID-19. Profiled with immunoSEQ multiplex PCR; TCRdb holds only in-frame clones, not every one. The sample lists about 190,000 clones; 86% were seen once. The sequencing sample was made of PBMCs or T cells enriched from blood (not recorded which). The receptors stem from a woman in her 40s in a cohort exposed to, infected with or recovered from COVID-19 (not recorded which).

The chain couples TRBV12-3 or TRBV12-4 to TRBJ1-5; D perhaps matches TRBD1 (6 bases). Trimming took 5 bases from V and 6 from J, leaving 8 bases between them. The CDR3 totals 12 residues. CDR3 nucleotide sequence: TGTGCCAGCAGTGCGACAGGTCAGCCCCAGCATTTT. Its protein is CASSATGQPQHF.

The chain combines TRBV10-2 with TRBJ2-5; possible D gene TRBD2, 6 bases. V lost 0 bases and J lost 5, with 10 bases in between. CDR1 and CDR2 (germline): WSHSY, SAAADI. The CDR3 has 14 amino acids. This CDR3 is CASSESYGGETQYF. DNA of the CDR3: TGCGCCAGCAGTGAGTCGTATGGGGGGGAGACCCAGTACTTC.

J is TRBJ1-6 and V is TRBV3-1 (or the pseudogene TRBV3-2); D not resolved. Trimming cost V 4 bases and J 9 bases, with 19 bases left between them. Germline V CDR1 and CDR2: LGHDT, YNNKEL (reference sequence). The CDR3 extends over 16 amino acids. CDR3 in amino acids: CASSRKWVNKRSPLHF. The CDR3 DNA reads TGTGCCAGCAGCCGCAAGTGGGTAAATAAGCGTTCACCCCTCCACTTT.

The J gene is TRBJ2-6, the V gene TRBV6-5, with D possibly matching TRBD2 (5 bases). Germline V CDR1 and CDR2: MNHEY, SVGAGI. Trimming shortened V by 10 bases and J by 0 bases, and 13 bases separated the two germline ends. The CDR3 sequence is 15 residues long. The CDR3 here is CAIPPDFSGANVLTF. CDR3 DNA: TGTGCCATTCCGCCGGACTTCTCTGGGGCCAACGTCCTGACTTTC.

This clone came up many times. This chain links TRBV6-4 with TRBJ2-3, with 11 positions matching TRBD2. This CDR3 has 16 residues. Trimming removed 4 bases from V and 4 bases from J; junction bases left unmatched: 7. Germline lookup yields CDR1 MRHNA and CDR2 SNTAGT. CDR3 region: CASSGIAGGDADTQYF. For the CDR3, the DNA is TGTGCCAGCAGTGGAATAGCGGGAGGGGATGCAGATACGCAGTATTTT.

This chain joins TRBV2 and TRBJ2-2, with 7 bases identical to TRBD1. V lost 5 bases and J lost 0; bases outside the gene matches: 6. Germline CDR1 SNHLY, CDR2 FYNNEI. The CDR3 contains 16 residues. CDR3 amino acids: CASSPYRGPNTGELFF. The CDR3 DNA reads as TGTGCCAGCAGTCCTTACAGGGGACCGAACACCGGGGAGCTGTTTTTT.

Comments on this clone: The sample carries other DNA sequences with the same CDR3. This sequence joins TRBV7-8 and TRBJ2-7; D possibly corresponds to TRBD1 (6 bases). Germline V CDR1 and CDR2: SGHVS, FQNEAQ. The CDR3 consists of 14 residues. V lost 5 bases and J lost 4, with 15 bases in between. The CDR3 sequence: CASSKDRSPYEQYF. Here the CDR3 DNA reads TGTGCCAGCAGCAAAGACAGGAGCCCTTACGAGCAGTACTTC.

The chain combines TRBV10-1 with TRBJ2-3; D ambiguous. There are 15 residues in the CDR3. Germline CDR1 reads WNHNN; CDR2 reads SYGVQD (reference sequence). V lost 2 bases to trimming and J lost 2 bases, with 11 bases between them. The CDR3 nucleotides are TGCGCCAGCAGTGAGGGTCGGTTCACCACAGATACGCAGTATTTT. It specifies CASSEGRFTTDTQYF.

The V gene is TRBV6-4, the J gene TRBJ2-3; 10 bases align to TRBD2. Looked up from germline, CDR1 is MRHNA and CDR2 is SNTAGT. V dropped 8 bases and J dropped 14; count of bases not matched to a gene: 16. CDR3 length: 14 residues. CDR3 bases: TGTGCCAGCCAAGGGACTAGCGTTTATCCCGAAGGGTATTTT. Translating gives CASQGTSVYPEGYF.

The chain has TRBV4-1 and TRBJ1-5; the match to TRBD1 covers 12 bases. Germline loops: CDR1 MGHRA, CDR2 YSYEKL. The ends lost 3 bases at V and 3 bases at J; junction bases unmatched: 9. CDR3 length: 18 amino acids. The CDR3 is CASSHGPGQGAYNQPQHF. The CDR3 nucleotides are TGCGCCAGCAGCCACGGACCGGGACAGGGGGCATACAATCAGCCCCAGCATTTT.

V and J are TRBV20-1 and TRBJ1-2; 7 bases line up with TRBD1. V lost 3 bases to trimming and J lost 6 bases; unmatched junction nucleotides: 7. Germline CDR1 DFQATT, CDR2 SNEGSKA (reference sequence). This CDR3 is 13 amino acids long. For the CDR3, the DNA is TGCAGTGCTAGTCTTACAGGGGTAGATGGCTACACCTTC. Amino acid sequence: CSASLTGVDGYTF.

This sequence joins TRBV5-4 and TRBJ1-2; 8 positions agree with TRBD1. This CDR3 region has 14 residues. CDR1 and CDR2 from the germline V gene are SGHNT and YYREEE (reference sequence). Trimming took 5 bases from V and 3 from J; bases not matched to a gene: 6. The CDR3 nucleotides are TGTGCCAGCAGTCGGACAGGGCTAGACTATGGCTACACCTTC. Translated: CASSRTGLDYGYTF.

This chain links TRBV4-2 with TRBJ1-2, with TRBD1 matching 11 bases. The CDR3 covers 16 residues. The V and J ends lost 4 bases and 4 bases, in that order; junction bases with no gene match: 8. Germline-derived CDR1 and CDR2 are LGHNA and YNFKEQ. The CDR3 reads CASSPRDRGDLYGYTF. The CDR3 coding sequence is TGTGCCAGCAGCCCGCGGGACAGGGGGGACCTCTATGGCTACACCTTC.

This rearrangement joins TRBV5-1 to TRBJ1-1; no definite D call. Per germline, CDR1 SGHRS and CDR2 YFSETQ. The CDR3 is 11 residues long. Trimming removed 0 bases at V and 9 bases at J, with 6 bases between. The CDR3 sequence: CASSLDSQAFF. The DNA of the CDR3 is TGCGCCAGCAGCTTGGACAGTCAAGCTTTCTTT.

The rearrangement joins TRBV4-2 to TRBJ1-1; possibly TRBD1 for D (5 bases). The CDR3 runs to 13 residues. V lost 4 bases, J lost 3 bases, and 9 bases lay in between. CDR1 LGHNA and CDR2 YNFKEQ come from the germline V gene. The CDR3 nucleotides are TGTGCCAGCAGCCCACACAGGTACACTGAAGCTTTCTTT. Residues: CASSPHRYTEAFF.

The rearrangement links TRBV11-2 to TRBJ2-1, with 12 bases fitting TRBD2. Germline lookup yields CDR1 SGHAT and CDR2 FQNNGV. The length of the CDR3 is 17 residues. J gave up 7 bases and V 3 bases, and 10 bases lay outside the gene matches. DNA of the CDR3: TGTGCCAGCAGCTTCGTGGCTAGCGGGAGGGCCATTAATGAGCAGTTCTTC. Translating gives CASSFVASGRAINEQFF.

The CDR3 nucleotides are TGTGCCAGCAGCCAAGATAGGCGACTCAGTAATTCACCCCTCCACTTT. This translates into CASSQDRRLSNSPLHF. The chain links TRBV4-2 to TRBJ1-6; D not certain. Germline V gives CDR1 LGHNA, CDR2 YNFKEQ. This CDR3 contains 16 residues. Trimming left V 0 bases short and J 6 bases short, with 12 bases between.

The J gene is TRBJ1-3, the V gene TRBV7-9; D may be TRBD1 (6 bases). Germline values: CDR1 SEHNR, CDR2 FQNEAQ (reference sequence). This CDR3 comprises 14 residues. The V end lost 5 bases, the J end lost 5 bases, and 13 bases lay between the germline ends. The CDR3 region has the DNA TGTGCCAGCAGCCCGGACAGCCAGAGAAACACCATATATTTT. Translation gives CASSPDSQRNTIYF. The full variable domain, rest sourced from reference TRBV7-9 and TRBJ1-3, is DTGVSQNPRHKITKRGQNVTFRCDPISEHNRLYWYRQTLGQGPEFLTYFQNEAQLEKSRLLSDRFSAERPKGSFSTLEIQRTEQGDSAMYLCASSPDSQRNTIYFGEGSWLTVV.

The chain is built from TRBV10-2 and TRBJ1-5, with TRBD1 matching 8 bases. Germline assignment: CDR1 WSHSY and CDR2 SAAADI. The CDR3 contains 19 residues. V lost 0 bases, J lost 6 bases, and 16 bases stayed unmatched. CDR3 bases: TGCGCCAGCAGTGAGTCGATCGGCGGGACAGGACGGGTAGCTCAGCCCCAGCATTTT. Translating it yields CASSESIGGTGRVAQPQHF.

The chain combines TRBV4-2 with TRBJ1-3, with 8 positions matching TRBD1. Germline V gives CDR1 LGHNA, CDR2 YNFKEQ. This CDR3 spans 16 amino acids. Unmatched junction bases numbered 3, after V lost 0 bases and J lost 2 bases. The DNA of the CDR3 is TGTGCCAGCAGCCAAGATAGCAGGGGGCCTGGAAACACCATATATTTT. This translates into CASSQDSRGPGNTIYF.

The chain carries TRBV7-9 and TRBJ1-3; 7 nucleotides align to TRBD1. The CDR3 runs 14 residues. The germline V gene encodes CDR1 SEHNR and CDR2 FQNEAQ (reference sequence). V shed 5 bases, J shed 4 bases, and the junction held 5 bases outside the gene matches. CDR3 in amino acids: CASSLDRNGNTIYF. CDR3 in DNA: TGTGCCAGCAGCCTGGACAGGAACGGAAACACCATATATTTT.

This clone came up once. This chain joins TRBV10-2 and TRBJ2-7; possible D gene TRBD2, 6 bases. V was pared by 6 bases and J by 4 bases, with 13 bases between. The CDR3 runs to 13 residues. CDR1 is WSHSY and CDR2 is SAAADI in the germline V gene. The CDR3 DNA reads TGCGCCAGCAGGTTCCGCGGGACTTACGAGCAGTACTTC. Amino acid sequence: CASRFRGTYEQYF.

CDR3 DNA: TGTGCCAGCAGCTTCACGGGACAGGGGAATGAAAAACTGTTTTTT. This sequence encodes CASSFTGQGNEKLFF. The genes are TRBV7-9 and TRBJ1-4, with TRBD1 matching over 10 bases. Germline loops: CDR1 SEHNR, CDR2 FQNEAQ (reference sequence). V trimming: 3 bases; J trimming: 5 bases; junction bases outside the gene matches: 3. The CDR3 loop spans 15 amino acids.

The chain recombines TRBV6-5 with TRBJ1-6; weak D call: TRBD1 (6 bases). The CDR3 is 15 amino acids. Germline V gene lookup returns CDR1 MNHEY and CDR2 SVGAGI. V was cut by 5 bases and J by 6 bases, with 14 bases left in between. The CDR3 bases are TGTGCCAGCAGTCCTCAGGGGTACCTTAATTCACCCCTCCACTTT. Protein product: CASSPQGYLNSPLHF.

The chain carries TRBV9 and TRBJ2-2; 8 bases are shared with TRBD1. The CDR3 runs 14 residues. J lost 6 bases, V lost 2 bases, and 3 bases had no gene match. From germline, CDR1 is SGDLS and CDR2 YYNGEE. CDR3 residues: CASSVAGGPGELFF. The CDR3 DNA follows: TGTGCCAGCAGCGTGGCAGGGGGCCCCGGGGAGCTGTTTTTT.